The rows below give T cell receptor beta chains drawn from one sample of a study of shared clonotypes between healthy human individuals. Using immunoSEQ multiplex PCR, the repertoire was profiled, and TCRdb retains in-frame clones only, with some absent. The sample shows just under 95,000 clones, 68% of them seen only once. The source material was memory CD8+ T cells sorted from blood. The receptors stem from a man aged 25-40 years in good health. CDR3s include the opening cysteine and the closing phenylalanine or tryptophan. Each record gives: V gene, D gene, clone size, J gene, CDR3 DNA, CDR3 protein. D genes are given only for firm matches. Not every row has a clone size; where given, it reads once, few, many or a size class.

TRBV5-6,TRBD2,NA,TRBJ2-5,TGTGCCAGCATCCGGACTAGCGGGAGGGCCCTCTGGTCGAGGGAGACCCAGTACTTC,CASIRTSGRALWSRETQYF
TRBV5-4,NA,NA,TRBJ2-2,TGTGCCAGCAGCTTGGTAGGGAAGGGAAGAACCGGGGAGCTGTTTTTT,CASSLVGKGRTGELFF
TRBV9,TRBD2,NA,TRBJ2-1,TGTGCCAGCAGCGTGGGACTACCTTCCTACAATGAGCAGTTCTTC,CASSVGLPSYNEQFF
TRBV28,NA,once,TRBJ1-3,TGTGCCAGCAGTTTAAGGCCTGACTCTGGAAACACCATATATTTT,CASSLRPDSGNTIYF
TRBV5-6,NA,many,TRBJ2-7,TGTGCCAGCAGCCTAGAGGGGACTTTCGTTTCCTACGAGCAGTACTTC,CASSLEGTFVSYEQYF
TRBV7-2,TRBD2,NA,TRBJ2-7,TGTGCCAGCAGCCGCGGGGGTAGGGGCTACGAGCAGTACTTC,CASSRGGRGYEQYF
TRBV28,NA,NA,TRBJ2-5,TGTGCCAGCAGTTTACTTGAAGAGACCCAGTACTTC,CASSLLEETQYF
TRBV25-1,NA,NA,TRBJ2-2,TGTGCCAGCAGTGACACCGGAGGCCCATACACCGGGGAGCTGTTTTTT,CASSDTGGPYTGELFF
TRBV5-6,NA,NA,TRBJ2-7,TGTGCCAGCAGCTTGACCCAATACGAGCAGTACTTC,CASSLTQYEQYF
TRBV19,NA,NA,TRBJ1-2,TGTGCCAGTAGCCCAGGCTACCACTACTATGGCTACACCTTC,CASSPGYHYYGYTF
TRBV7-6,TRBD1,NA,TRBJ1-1,TGTGCCAGCAGCTTATTTCTTACCGGGACAGGGAGATACACTGAAGCTTTCTTT,CASSLFLTGTGRYTEAFF
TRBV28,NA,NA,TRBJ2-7,TGTGCCAGCACCCCTTTACAGGTAGGGGGCTACGAGCAGTACTTC,CASTPLQVGGYEQYF
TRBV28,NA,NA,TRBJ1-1,TGTGCCAGCAGTTTATGGGGGGGGAACACTGAAGCTTTCTTT,CASSLWGGNTEAFF